These 20 T cell receptor beta chains share one sample of origin, sequenced in a study of read filtering for tumor transcriptome and immune sequencing. Molecular barcoded adaptors covering alpha/delta and beta/gamma chains were used on 400 to 450 ng RNA. TCRdb used MiXCR to reprocess the reads, holding one entry per CDR3 protein. The repertoire holds 65,000 or so distinct CDR3 sequences, with approximately 19% as singletons. Specimen: a population of CD138-negative cells sorted from bone marrow. The receptors originated from a donor at least 40 years old with multiple myeloma.

This clonotype was detected a few times. The rearrangement joins TRBV6-1 to TRBJ2-2, with 7 bases aligning to TRBD1. CDR3 size: 15 residues. Trimming removed 10 bases from V and 0 bases from J; junction bases left unmatched: 8. Germline-derived CDR1 and CDR2 are MNHNS and SASEGT. The CDR3 is CAIPPGGTNTGELFF. As DNA, the CDR3 is TGTGCCATACCTCCAGGGGGAACGAACACCGGGGAGCTGTTTTTT.

This clonotype showed up many times. V usage is TRBV20-1 and J usage is TRBJ2-3; TRBD2 aligns across 16 bases. J was trimmed by 3 bases and V by 5 bases; bases with no gene match: 11. Germline CDR1 reads DFQATT; CDR2 reads SNEGSKA (reference sequence). CDR3 size: 18 residues. DNA for the CDR3: TGCAGTGCTGATTCAACCGGGACTAGCGGGGGGGCTACAGATACGCAGTATTTT. Protein sequence: CSADSTGTSGGATDTQYF.

This rearrangement joins TRBV29-1 to TRBJ2-3; D is ambiguous. CDR1 is SQVTM and CDR2 is ANQGSEA in the germline V gene. CDR3 size: 14 residues. V was trimmed by 3 bases and J by 1 base, leaving 11 bases between them. CDR3 protein: CSVDRVRGTDTQYF. CDR3 nucleotide sequence: TGCAGCGTTGACCGGGTAAGAGGCACAGATACGCAGTATTTT.

This clonotype was seen ten or more times. The V call is TRBV7-9, the J call TRBJ2-7; a possible D gene is TRBD2 (5 bases). With 0 bases removed from V and 6 bases from J, the gap between germline ends came to 9 bases. Germline assignment: CDR1 SEHNR and CDR2 FQNEAQ (reference sequence). The CDR3 is made up of 13 amino acids. Here the CDR3 DNA reads TGTGCCAGCAGCTTAGCGGACTTGGGCGAGCAGTACTTC. Amino acid sequence: CASSLADLGEQYF.

This clonotype showed up many times. The chain joins TRBV30 to TRBJ2-2; D is unclear. The CDR3 extends over 14 amino acids. Germline CDR1 reads GTSNPN; CDR2 reads SVGIG (reference sequence). V dropped 1 base and J dropped 4 bases, with 10 bases sitting between them. CDR3 DNA: TGTGCCTGGAGTGGGTGGGTTAGCACCGGGGAGCTGTTTTTT. It is translated as CAWSGWVSTGELFF. Full variable domain (remainder filled in from reference TRBV30 and TRBJ2-2): SQTIHQWPATLVQPVGSPLSLECTVEGTSNPNLYWYRQAAGRGLQLLFYSVGIGQISSEVPQNLSASRPQDRQFILSSKKLLLSDSGFYLCAWSGWVSTGELFFGEGSRLTVL.

The V and J genes are TRBV29-1 and TRBJ2-1, with D perhaps matching TRBD2 (6 bases). The V and J ends lost 6 bases and 4 bases respectively, with 16 bases between them. Germline V gives CDR1 SQVTM, CDR2 ANQGSEA. CDR3 length equals 14 residues. CDR3 amino acids: CSVRGAPSYNEQFF. CDR3 sequence (DNA): TGCAGCGTCCGCGGGGCACCTTCTTACAATGAGCAGTTCTTC.

Many counts were recorded for this clonotype. The chain joins TRBV7-9 to TRBJ1-1; D not resolved. CDR1 and CDR2 (germline): SEHNR, FQNEAQ (reference sequence). Trimming stripped 3 bases from V and 1 base from J, with 9 bases between. The CDR3 is made up of 14 amino acids. The CDR3 loop reads CASSFSRQNTEAFF. Here the CDR3 DNA reads TGTGCCAGCAGCTTTAGTCGACAGAACACTGAAGCTTTCTTT.

In its sample, this clonotype was seen once. The chain combines TRBV2 with TRBJ2-1, with 14 bases that match TRBD2. V lost 6 bases and J lost 8; bases outside the gene matches: 6. The germline V gene has CDR1 SNHLY and CDR2 FYNNEI. CDR3 size: 15 residues. The CDR3 region has the DNA TGTGCCAGCAGGAAGACTAGCGGGGGGGTATATGAGCAGTTCTTC. Translation gives CASRKTSGGVYEQFF.

The chain has TRBV29-1 and TRBJ2-1; a possible D gene is TRBD2 (5 bases). With 7 bases removed from V and 4 bases from J, the gap between germline ends came to 11 bases. The CDR3 length is 12 residues. CDR1 is SQVTM and CDR2 is ANQGSEA in the germline V gene. The CDR3 spells CSAEDYYNEQFF. Here the CDR3 DNA reads TGCAGCGCCGAAGACTATTACAATGAGCAGTTCTTC.

This clonotype was counted many times. The CDR3 bases are TGTGCCAGCAGCCCCGTAGCGGCGGGCACTGAGCAGTTCTTC. Its protein product is CASSPVAAGTEQFF. The chain couples TRBV7-2 to TRBJ2-1, with TRBD2 as a possible D gene (6 bases). The V gene's germline CDR1 is SGHTA and CDR2 FQGNSA. V was pared by 5 bases and J by 9 bases, with 17 bases between. The CDR3 runs 14 residues.

The genes are TRBV6-1 and TRBJ1-5; D gene ambiguous. Germline assignment: CDR1 MNHNS and CDR2 SASEGT. Between the trimmed V and J ends, which lost 2 bases and 2 bases, there was a span of 10 bases. This CDR3 has 15 residues. The CDR3 region is CASSEWQVGNQPQHF. The DNA for the CDR3 is TGTGCCAGCAGTGAATGGCAGGTGGGCAATCAGCCCCAGCATTTT.

This clonotype was detected ten times or more. The V call is TRBV7-2, the J call TRBJ2-3, with 9 bases that match TRBD2. Germline values: CDR1 SGHTA, CDR2 FQGNSA. Trimming at V came to 4 bases and at J to 3 bases, leaving 8 bases not matched to a gene. The CDR3 length is 16 residues. CDR3 DNA: TGTGCCAGCAGCTCCGCGGTGGGACTAGCAACAGATACGCAGTATTTT. This sequence encodes CASSSAVGLATDTQYF. Drawing the rest from reference TRBV7-2 and TRBJ2-3, the complete variable domain is GAGVSQSPSNKVTEKGKDVELRCDPISGHTALYWYRQSLGQGLEFLIYFQGNSAPDKSGLPSDRFSAERTGGSVSTLTIQRTQQEDSAVYLCASSSAVGLATDTQYFGPGTRLTVL.

At least ten counts were recorded for this clonotype. V and J are TRBV20-1 and TRBJ2-1; D is unresolved. Germline loops: CDR1 DFQATT, CDR2 SNEGSKA (reference sequence). This CDR3 has 15 residues. V lost 5 bases, J lost 1 base, and 15 bases lay in between. The CDR3 coding sequence is TGCAGTGCTCACAGCCAACTTAAATCCTACAATGAGCAGTTCTTC. Protein: CSAHSQLKSYNEQFF.

The gene calls are TRBV19 and TRBJ2-1; weak D call: TRBD1 (6 bases). Germline values: CDR1 LNHDA, CDR2 SQIVND (reference sequence). V lost 7 bases and J lost 6, with 13 bases in between. The CDR3 extends over 13 amino acids. CDR3: CASKARGSNEQFF. The CDR3 bases are TGTGCCAGTAAGGCCAGGGGATCCAATGAGCAGTTCTTC.

There are many counts of this clonotype. The rearrangement uses TRBV4-1 and TRBJ2-3; D is unresolved. CDR3 length: 14 amino acids. V lost 0 bases to trimming and J lost 7 bases, with 11 bases between them. Germline loops: CDR1 MGHRA, CDR2 YSYEKL. CDR3 in DNA: TGCGCCAGCAGCCAAGAAGTCTCCATACATACGCAGTATTTT. This encodes CASSQEVSIHTQYF.

This clonotype was picked up many times. The chain couples TRBV10-1 to TRBJ2-1; 10 bases are shared with TRBD2. After removal of 4 bases from V and 2 bases from J, the junction contained 11 bases not matched to a gene. The V gene's germline CDR1 is WNHNN and CDR2 SYGVQD (reference sequence). This CDR3 has 18 amino acids. CDR3 nucleotide sequence: TGCGCCAGCAGTGGAACTCCCAGAGCGGGAGGGCCCTACAATGAGCAGTTCTTC. Translation: CASSGTPRAGGPYNEQFF.

This clonotype has at least ten counts. The chain couples TRBV5-1 to TRBJ2-7; 7 nucleotides line up with TRBD2. This CDR3 contains 14 residues. Trimming at V came to 4 bases and at J to 1 base, leaving 5 bases not matched to a gene. CDR1 SGHRS and CDR2 YFSETQ come from the germline V gene. The CDR3 loop is CASSHASGSYEQYF. The CDR3 DNA follows: TGCGCCAGCAGCCACGCTAGCGGATCCTACGAGCAGTACTTC.

This clonotype came up many times. This chain links TRBV12-3 or TRBV12-4 with TRBJ1-2; possibly TRBD1 for D (5 bases). This CDR3 has 13 residues. V was trimmed by 6 bases and J by 8 bases, leaving 16 bases between them. CDR3 DNA sequence: TGTGCCAGCAGCCTCAAGGGACCCGGGGGCTACACCTTC. Translated: CASSLKGPGGYTF.

V is TRBV12-5 and J is TRBJ2-3, with D possibly being TRBD2 (7 bases). This CDR3 contains 16 residues. With 3 bases removed from V and 1 base from J, the gap between germline ends came to 14 bases. CDR1 LGHNT and CDR2 FRNRAP come from the germline V gene. The CDR3 region is CASGFSGGGRTDTQYF. In DNA form, the CDR3 reads TGTGCTAGTGGTTTCTCTGGGGGGGGCCGCACAGATACGCAGTATTTT.

This clonotype was seen at least ten times. The chain has TRBV27 and TRBJ2-7; 9 bases map to TRBD1. V lost 6 bases and J lost 0; bases outside the gene matches: 3. This CDR3 contains 14 residues. Germline CDR1 and CDR2: MNHEY and SMNVEV (reference sequence). The CDR3 loop is CASSGQGTSYEQYF. The DNA of the CDR3 is TGTGCCAGCAGCGGACAGGGGACCTCCTACGAGCAGTACTTC.